Below are 30 T cell receptor beta chains sequenced from a single sample in a study of CD8+CD57+ T cells in acquired aplastic anemia. Whoever was chosen for sequencing had shown CD8+CD57+ cell expansion by flow cytometry. For CDR3 and TCR beta VDJ profiling, genomic DNA was the template used. TCRdb recomputed calls from the reads with MiXCR, one row per CDR3 protein. The sample lists fewer than 80,000 distinct CDR3 sequences; 60% to 75% were seen once. Sequenced: sorted CD4+, CD8+, or CD8+CD57+ T cells (not recorded which) from PBMCs. All receptors come from a human donor with aplastic anemia.

The gene calls are TRBV9 and TRBJ2-3; 10 bases are a match to TRBD2. The germline V gene has CDR1 SGDLS and CDR2 YYNGEE. This CDR3 is built from 15 residues. The V segment lost 3 bases and the J segment 2 bases; nucleotides outside the gene matches: 3. The CDR3 reads CASSATSGDTDTQYF. CDR3 coding DNA: TGTGCCAGCAGCGCTACTAGCGGGGACACAGATACGCAGTATTTT.

This sequence joins TRBV7-9 and TRBJ1-1; no clear D. CDR1 and CDR2 (germline): SEHNR, FQNEAQ (reference sequence). This CDR3 spans 15 amino acids. Trimming took off 3 bases at V and 1 base at J, with 12 bases between the two ends. CDR3 amino acids: CASSLIAQWNTEAFF. The DNA of the CDR3 is TGTGCCAGCAGCTTGATCGCACAGTGGAACACTGAAGCTTTCTTT.

The chain links TRBV24-1 to TRBJ2-7; D gene uncertain. Trimming removed 7 bases at V and 6 bases at J, with 9 bases between. Germline V lookup: CDR1 KGHDR, CDR2 SFDVKD. This CDR3 is 11 amino acids long. The CDR3 loop reads CATSTGPEQYF. The CDR3 DNA follows: TGTGCCACCAGCACCGGGCCCGAGCAGTACTTC.

This clonotype was seen ten or more times. This rearrangement joins TRBV9 to TRBJ2-7; 16 bases agree with TRBD2. The length of the CDR3 is 18 residues. Germline V CDR1 and CDR2: SGDLS, YYNGEE. J was trimmed by 5 bases and V by 3 bases; bases with no gene match: 11. The CDR3 is CASSASGTSGRAFDEQYF. The CDR3 coding sequence is TGTGCCAGCAGCGCCTCCGGGACTAGCGGGAGGGCTTTCGACGAGCAGTACTTC.

The genes are TRBV2 and TRBJ1-1, with D unclear. The V and J ends lost 4 bases and 8 bases respectively, with 11 bases between them. The CDR3 covers 12 residues. Per the germline V gene, CDR1 is SNHLY and CDR2 is FYNNEI. The CDR3 sequence is CASSVSGREAFF. In DNA, the CDR3 is TGTGCCAGCAGTGTTTCAGGCAGGGAAGCTTTCTTT. Drawing the rest from reference TRBV2 and TRBJ1-1, the complete variable domain is EPEVTQTPSHQVTQMGQEVILRCVPISNHLYFYWYRQILGQKVEFLVSFYNNEISEKSEIFDDQFSVERPDGSNFTLKIRSTKLEDSAMYFCASSVSGREAFFGQGTRLTVV.

As for this clonotype: One junction end does not reproduce the germline sequence, and a read error may be involved. The rearrangement links TRBV11-2 to TRBJ2-7, with D perhaps TRBD1 or TRBD2 (5 bases each). The CDR3 contains 18 residues. Germline V gene data show CDR1 as SGHAT and CDR2 as FQNNGV. CDR3 DNA: TGTGCCACCAGCAGAGACACCCCAGGGCCAGGGAGCCTCTACGAGCAGTACTTC. This sequence encodes CATSRDTPGPGSLYEQYF.

The J gene is TRBJ2-3, the V gene TRBV6-1, with TRBD2 as a possible D gene (6 bases). Germline-derived CDR1 and CDR2 are MNHNS and SASEGT. The CDR3 runs to 13 residues. V was shortened by 8 bases and J by 1 base, with 10 bases between the two germline ends. This chain's CDR3 is CASCTSRTDTQYF. The CDR3, as DNA: TGTGCCAGCTGCACTAGCCGCACAGATACGCAGTATTTT.

This clonotype came up once. This rearrangement joins TRBV5-1 to TRBJ2-3; 7 bases are a match to TRBD1. V lost 4 bases, J lost 5 bases, and 4 bases stayed unmatched. The CDR3 sequence is 13 residues long. Germline V lookup: CDR1 SGHRS, CDR2 YFSETQ. CDR3 residues: CASSTGQQDTQYF. The CDR3 DNA reads TGCGCCAGCAGCACGGGACAGCAAGATACGCAGTATTTT.

The rearrangement joins TRBV7-3 to TRBJ2-5; D remains ambiguous. CDR1 is SGHTA and CDR2 is FQGTGA in the germline V gene. Between the trimmed V and J ends, which lost 4 bases and 3 bases, there was a span of 9 bases. CDR3 length equals 13 residues. The DNA of the CDR3 is TGTGCCAGCAGCTCTAGGGCTGAAGAGACCCAGTACTTC. Encoded protein: CASSSRAEETQYF.

Points on this clonotype: The final CDR3 position lacks the conserved phenylalanine or tryptophan, pointing to a likely read error. This sequence joins TRBV5-6 and TRBJ1-2, with TRBD1 identical over 8 bases. CDR3 length equals 15 residues. Germline lookup yields CDR1 SGHDT and CDR2 YYEEEE. J was trimmed by 6 bases and V by 0 bases; bases with no gene match: 7. In DNA, the CDR3 is TGTGCCAGCAGCTTGGTCCTACAGGGGGAAGATGGCTACACCCTC. Translation gives CASSLVLQGEDGYTL.

The V gene is TRBV7-2, the J gene TRBJ2-7, with a possible D match to TRBD2 (5 bases). The CDR3 loop spans 15 amino acids. CDR1 and CDR2 (germline): SGHTA, FQGNSA. The V end was cut by 5 bases, the J end by 5 bases, with 19 bases between. The DNA of the CDR3 is TGTGCCAGCAGCCCGTCGCGGGTGAGCAGCCACGAGCAGTACTTC. Residues: CASSPSRVSSHEQYF.

V usage is TRBV7-8 and J usage is TRBJ2-3; 12 bases line up with TRBD2. Germline CDR1 and CDR2: SGHVS and FQNEAQ. The CDR3 extends over 16 amino acids. J lost 4 bases, V lost 1 base, and 3 bases had no gene match. CDR3 amino acids: CASSLGRLAGADTQYF. The CDR3 DNA reads as TGTGCCAGCAGCTTAGGTAGACTAGCGGGAGCAGATACGCAGTATTTT.

This clonotype showed up just a few times. This chain links TRBV7-9 with TRBJ2-5; 7 bases map to TRBD2. Germline CDR1 reads SEHNR; CDR2 reads FQNEAQ (reference sequence). V shed 1 base and J 3 bases; nucleotides not matched to a gene: 2. This CDR3 comprises 14 residues. The CDR3 DNA is TGTGCCAGCAGCTTAGGGCTAGCGGAAGAGACCCAGTACTTC. This translates into CASSLGLAEETQYF. Full variable domain (missing parts from reference TRBV7-9 and TRBJ2-5): DTGVSQNPRHKITKRGQNVTFRCDPISEHNRLYWYRQTLGQGPEFLTYFQNEAQLEKSRLLSDRFSAERPKGSFSTLEIQRTEQGDSAMYLCASSLGLAEETQYFGPGTRLLVL.

This clonotype was picked up a small number of times. J is TRBJ2-7 and V is TRBV10-3; 10 nucleotides agree with TRBD1. V was clipped by 4 bases and J by 3 bases; unmatched bases: 3. Germline V gene lookup returns CDR1 ENHRY and CDR2 SYGVKD. The CDR3 sequence is 14 residues long. CDR3 DNA sequence: TGTGCCATCAGTGGGACAGGGGGTAGCTACGAGCAGTACTTC. The encoded protein is CAISGTGGSYEQYF.

The chain employs TRBV13 and TRBJ1-1; possible D gene TRBD1, 6 bases. The V gene's germline CDR1 is PRHDT and CDR2 FYEKMQ (reference sequence). Deletions cut 2 bases from V and 7 bases from J, with 17 bases between. The CDR3 runs to 15 residues. The CDR3 here is CASSLSRGAILEAFF. CDR3 nucleotides: TGTGCCAGCAGCTTATCGCGGGGGGCTATTCTTGAAGCTTTCTTT.

On this clonotype: Compared with germline, one end of the junction differs, possibly owing to a read error. V and J are TRBV2 and TRBJ1-3; perhaps TRBD1 as D (6 bases). The CDR3 is 13 residues long. Germline values: CDR1 SNHLY, CDR2 FYNNEI. CDR3: CASSFGTLNAIYF. DNA for the CDR3: TGTGCCAGCAGTTTCGGGACACTAAACGCCATATATTTT.

The rearrangement joins TRBV11-1 to TRBJ2-3, with D possibly TRBD2 on 5 matching bases. CDR3 length: 15 amino acids. Germline CDR1 reads SGHAT; CDR2 reads FQDESV (reference sequence). V was shortened by 4 bases and J by 0 bases, with 11 bases between the two germline ends. The CDR3 protein is CASSYQLVSTDTQYF. The CDR3 DNA sequence: TGTGCCAGCAGCTACCAACTAGTTAGCACAGATACGCAGTATTTT.

The CDR3 DNA sequence: TGCAGCGTACGTATCGGGGAGCTGTTTTTT. Translation gives CSVRIGELFF. The V and J genes are TRBV29-1 and TRBJ2-2; no firm D call. Germline CDR1 and CDR2: SQVTM and ANQGSEA. Trimming shortened V by 6 bases and J by 7 bases, and 6 bases separated the two germline ends. This CDR3 is 10 amino acids long.

This clonotype appeared once. The chain uses TRBV2 and TRBJ1-1; possibly TRBD1 for D (5 bases). Germline CDR1 reads SNHLY; CDR2 reads FYNNEI. This CDR3 is 14 amino acids long. V lost 6 bases, J lost 5 bases, and 16 bases lay in between. The CDR3 coding sequence is TGTGCCAGCAGCGGGGGGACCGGAGGAACTGAAGCTTTCTTT. Amino acids: CASSGGTGGTEAFF.

A remark on this clonotype: One junction end disagrees with the germline gene, perhaps due to a read error. The V call is TRBV5-3, the J call TRBJ1-1; unclear D gene. TRBV5-3 is an open reading frame whose function is uncertain. The CDR3 covers 13 residues. CDR3 sequence reads: CASSLAVRTEAFF. CDR3 DNA: TGTGCCAGCAGCTTGGCCGTCCGAACTGAAGCTTTCTTT.

The V and J genes are TRBV2 and TRBJ2-1, with D possibly being TRBD1 (5 bases). CDR1 SNHLY and CDR2 FYNNEI come from the germline V gene. Trimming left V 6 bases short and J 2 bases short, with 11 bases between. The CDR3 extends over 14 amino acids. CDR3 sequence reads: CASRPGPAYNEQFF. Written as DNA, the CDR3 is TGTGCCAGCAGACCAGGGCCAGCCTACAATGAGCAGTTCTTC.

The chain is built from TRBV25-1 and TRBJ1-4, with no clear D. This CDR3 has 11 residues. The ends were cut back, 6 bases at V and 12 bases at J, with 11 bases in the middle. Germline V CDR1 and CDR2: MGHDK, SYGVNS. DNA of the CDR3: TGTGCCAGCAGCTCCGATTTCGAACTGTTTTTT. It is translated as CASSSDFELFF.

The V and J genes are TRBV29-1 and TRBJ2-7, with D possibly TRBD1 on 6 matching bases. This CDR3 is built from 13 residues. Trimming left V 4 bases short and J 0 bases short, with 10 bases between. The germline V gene encodes CDR1 SQVTM and CDR2 ANQGSEA. The CDR3 region is CSVVQGNSYEQYF. In DNA, the CDR3 is TGCAGCGTTGTCCAGGGGAACTCCTACGAGCAGTACTTC.

The chain employs TRBV30 and TRBJ1-6, with 11 bases that match TRBD1. The CDR3 has 15 amino acids. V trimming: 5 bases; J trimming: 10 bases; junction bases outside the gene matches: 10. The germline V gene has CDR1 GTSNPN and CDR2 SVGIG (reference sequence). The CDR3 DNA follows: TGTGCCTGGCTAAAAGGACAGGGGGCACGATCACCCCTCCACTTT. Amino acids: CAWLKGQGARSPLHF. The full variable domain, rest sourced from reference TRBV30 and TRBJ1-6, is SQTIHQWPATLVQPVGSPLSLECTVEGTSNPNLYWYRQAAGRGLQLLFYSVGIGQISSEVPQNLSASRPQDRQFILSSKKLLLSDSGFYLCAWLKGQGARSPLHFGNGTRLTVT.

The chain joins TRBV10-3 to TRBJ2-7; D might be TRBD2 (5 bases). The germline V gene encodes CDR1 ENHRY and CDR2 SYGVKD. The CDR3 covers 12 residues. Trimming cost V 2 bases and J 7 bases, with 9 bases left between them. The DNA of the CDR3 is TGTGCCATCAGTGAGGCGGGTAGAGAGCAGTACTTC. Its protein is CAISEAGREQYF.

This sequence joins TRBV10-3 and TRBJ2-5; 8 nucleotides align to TRBD1. Germline values: CDR1 ENHRY, CDR2 SYGVKD. Losses at the gene ends were 2 bases for V and 5 bases for J; bases not matched to a gene: 7. The CDR3 covers 15 residues. This CDR3 is CAISEGQGARETQYF. The CDR3 nucleotides read TGTGCCATCAGTGAGGGGCAGGGGGCACGGGAGACCCAGTACTTC.

The genes are TRBV7-2 and TRBJ1-6, with D uncertain. The CDR3 has 15 amino acids. V was pared by 6 bases and J by 10 bases, with 19 bases between. Per the germline V gene, CDR1 is SGHTA and CDR2 is FQGNSA. The CDR3, as DNA: TGTGCCAGCAGGTCAGCCCAGGAGGGAAGATCACCCCTCCACTTT. This encodes CASRSAQEGRSPLHF. The full variable domain, its missing parts supplied by reference TRBV7-2 and TRBJ1-6, is GAGVSQSPSNKVTEKGKDVELRCDPISGHTALYWYRQSLGQGLEFLIYFQGNSAPDKSGLPSDRFSAERTGGSVSTLTIQRTQQEDSAVYLCASRSAQEGRSPLHFGNGTRLTVT.

The chain couples TRBV19 to TRBJ1-5; no reliable D call. Trimming took off 5 bases at V and 2 bases at J, with 7 bases between the two ends. CDR1 is LNHDA and CDR2 is SQIVND in the germline V gene (reference sequence). The CDR3 loop spans 13 amino acids. In nucleotides, the CDR3 is TGTGCCAGTAGTCGGGCAGGCAATCAGCCCCAGCATTTT. Its translation is CASSRAGNQPQHF.

The chain carries TRBV24-1 and TRBJ2-5; 8 bases match TRBD1. With 4 bases clipped from V and 1 base from J, the junction kept 4 bases outside the gene matches. In germline, CDR1 is KGHDR, CDR2 SFDVKD. The CDR3 extends over 15 amino acids. CDR3 nucleotides: TGTGCCACCAGTGACCAGACAGGGGCCCAAGAGACCCAGTACTTC. Its translation: CATSDQTGAQETQYF.

Concerning this clonotype: Being one base from a much bigger clone, this may be a read error. V gene TRBV20-1 combines with J gene TRBJ2-3; TRBD1 is a possible D gene (5 bases). The J call may be in error: the DNA end matches TRBJ1-5 better. Germline V CDR1 and CDR2: DFQATT, SNEGSKA (reference sequence). This CDR3 is 16 amino acids long. Written as DNA, the CDR3 is TGCAGTGCTGGTGCACCCCGGGACTACCAAACAGATACGCAGCATTTT. Translating gives CSAGAPRDYQTDTQHF.